This T cell receptor beta chain came from a study of T-cell memory formation after mild COVID-19. Study summary: The study found TCR clusters largely donor specific.

TCRdb reprocessed the 5' RACE reads with MiXCR, giving one entry per CDR3 protein. The data contain approximately 48,000 distinct CDR3 sequences, 7% to 8% of them seen just once; the ten biggest clones take up 1.4%. This clonotype showed up many times. Its target is unknown. Whole-study results and caveats: The authors did not confirm SARS-CoV-2 specificity of second-wave clones peaking day 37. Clones shrinking from day 15 to 85 showed even CD4/CD8 mixes; later expanders tilted CD4+. The main location of contracting CD4+ clones was CM and EM, and that of contracting CD8+ clones was EMRA.

Sequenced sample: PBMCs or a T cell subset sorted from them (not recorded which). This receptor was identified in a man between 18 and 29 years old who had mild COVID-19 (a few samples of this study predate the infection). Cell type and time point are not known.

CDR3 in DNA: TGCGCCAGCAGCTCGAATCTAGCGGGGGTGACCCAGTACTTC. This codes for CASSSNLAGVTQYF. The chain joins TRBV5-1 to TRBJ2-5; TRBD2 aligns across 10 bases. Germline CDR1 SGHRS, CDR2 YFSETQ. The J segment lost 7 bases and the V segment lost 3 bases, leaving 6 bases of the junction unmatched. The CDR3 runs 14 residues.